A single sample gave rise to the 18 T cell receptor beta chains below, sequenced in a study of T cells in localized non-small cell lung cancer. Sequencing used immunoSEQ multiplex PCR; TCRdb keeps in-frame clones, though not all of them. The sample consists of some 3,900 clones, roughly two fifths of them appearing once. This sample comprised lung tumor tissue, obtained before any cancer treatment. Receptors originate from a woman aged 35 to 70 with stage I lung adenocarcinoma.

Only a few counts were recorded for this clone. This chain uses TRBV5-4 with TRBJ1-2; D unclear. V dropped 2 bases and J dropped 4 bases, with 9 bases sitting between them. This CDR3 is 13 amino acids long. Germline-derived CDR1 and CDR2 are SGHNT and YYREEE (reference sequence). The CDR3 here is CASSLDTFYGYTF. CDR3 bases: TGTGCCAGCAGCTTAGATACTTTCTATGGCTACACCTTC. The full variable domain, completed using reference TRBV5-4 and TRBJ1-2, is ETGVTQSPTHLIKTRGQQVTLRCSSQSGHNTVSWYQQALGQGPQFIFQYYREEENGRGNFPPRFSGLQFPNYSSELNVNALELDDSALYLCASSLDTFYGYTFGSGTRLTVV.

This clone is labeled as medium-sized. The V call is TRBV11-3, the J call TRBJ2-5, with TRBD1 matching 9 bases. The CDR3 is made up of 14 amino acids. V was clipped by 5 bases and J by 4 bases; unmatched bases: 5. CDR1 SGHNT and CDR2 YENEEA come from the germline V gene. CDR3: CASSRGTGRETQYF. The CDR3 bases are TGTGCCAGCAGCCGCGGGACAGGGCGAGAGACCCAGTACTTC.

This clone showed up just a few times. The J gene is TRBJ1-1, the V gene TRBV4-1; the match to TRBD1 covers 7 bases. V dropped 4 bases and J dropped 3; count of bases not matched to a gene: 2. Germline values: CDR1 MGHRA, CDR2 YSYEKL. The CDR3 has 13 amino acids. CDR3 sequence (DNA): TGCGCCAGCAGCCTAGGGGGCCACACTGAAGCTTTCTTT. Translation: CASSLGGHTEAFF.

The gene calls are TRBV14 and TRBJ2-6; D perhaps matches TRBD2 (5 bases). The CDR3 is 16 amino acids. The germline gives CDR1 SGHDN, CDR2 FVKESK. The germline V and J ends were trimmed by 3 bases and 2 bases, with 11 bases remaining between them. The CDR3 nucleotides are TGTGCCAGCAGCCATTTGTCGGGAACTGGGGCCAACGTCCTGACTTTC. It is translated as CASSHLSGTGANVLTF.

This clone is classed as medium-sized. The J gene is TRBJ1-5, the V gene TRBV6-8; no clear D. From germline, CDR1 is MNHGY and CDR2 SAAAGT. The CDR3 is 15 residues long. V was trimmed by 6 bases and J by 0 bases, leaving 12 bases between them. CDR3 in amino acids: CASRIRIYSNQPQHF. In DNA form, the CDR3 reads TGTGCCAGCAGGATAAGAATTTATAGCAATCAGCCCCAGCATTTT.

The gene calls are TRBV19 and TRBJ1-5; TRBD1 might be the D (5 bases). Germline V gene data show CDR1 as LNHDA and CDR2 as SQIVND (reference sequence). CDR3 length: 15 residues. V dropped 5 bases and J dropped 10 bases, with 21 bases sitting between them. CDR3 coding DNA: TGTGCCAGTAGTTCCCGCAGGGAGGGTTCGGGACCCCAGCATTTT. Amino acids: CASSSRREGSGPQHF.

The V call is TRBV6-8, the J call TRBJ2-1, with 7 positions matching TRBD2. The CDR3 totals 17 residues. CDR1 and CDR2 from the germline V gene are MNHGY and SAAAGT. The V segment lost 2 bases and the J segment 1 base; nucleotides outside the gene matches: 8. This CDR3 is CASSYGLGRGSYNEQFF. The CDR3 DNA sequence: TGTGCCAGCAGTTACGGACTAGGGAGAGGGTCCTACAATGAGCAGTTCTTC.

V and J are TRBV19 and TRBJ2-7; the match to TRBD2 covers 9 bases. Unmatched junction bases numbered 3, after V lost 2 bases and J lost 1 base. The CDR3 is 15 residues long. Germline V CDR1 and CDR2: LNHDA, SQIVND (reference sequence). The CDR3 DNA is TGTGCCAGTAGTATAAGCGGGAGGCTATCCTACGAGCAGTACTTC. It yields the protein CASSISGRLSYEQYF.

The CDR3 coding sequence is TGCGCCAGCAGTGTGGGGGGCATCGGCACTGAAGCTTTCTTT. It specifies CASSVGGIGTEAFF. The genes are TRBV10-2 and TRBJ1-1; tentative D call: TRBD1 (6 bases). The CDR3 covers 14 residues. Trimming left V 4 bases short and J 4 bases short, with 13 bases between. The germline CDR1 and CDR2 sequences are WSHSY and SAAADI.

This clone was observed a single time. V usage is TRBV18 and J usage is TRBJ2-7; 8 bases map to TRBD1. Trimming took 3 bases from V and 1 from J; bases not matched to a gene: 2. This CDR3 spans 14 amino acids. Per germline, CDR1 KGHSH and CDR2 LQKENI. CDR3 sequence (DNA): TGTGCCAGCTCACCGGGACAGGAGTCCTACGAGCAGTACTTC. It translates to CASSPGQESYEQYF.

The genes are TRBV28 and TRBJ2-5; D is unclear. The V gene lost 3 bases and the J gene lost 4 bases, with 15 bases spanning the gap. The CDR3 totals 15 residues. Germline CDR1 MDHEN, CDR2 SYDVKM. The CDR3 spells CASSFERRDLETQYF. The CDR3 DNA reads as TGTGCCAGCAGTTTCGAGCGCAGAGATTTAGAGACCCAGTACTTC.

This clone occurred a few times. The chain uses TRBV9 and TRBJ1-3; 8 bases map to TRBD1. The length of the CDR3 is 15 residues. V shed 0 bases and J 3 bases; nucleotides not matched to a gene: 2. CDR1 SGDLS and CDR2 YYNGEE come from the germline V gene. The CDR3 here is CASSVVTGVGNTIYF. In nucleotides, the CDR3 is TGTGCCAGCAGCGTAGTGACAGGGGTTGGAAACACCATATATTTT.

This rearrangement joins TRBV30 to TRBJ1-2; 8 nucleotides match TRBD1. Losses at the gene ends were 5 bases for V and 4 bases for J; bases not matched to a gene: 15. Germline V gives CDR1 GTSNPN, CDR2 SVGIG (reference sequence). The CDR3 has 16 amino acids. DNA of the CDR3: TGTGCCTGGTCCGGGACAGGAACCATCTTCAGCTATGGCTACACCTTC. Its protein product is CAWSGTGTIFSYGYTF.

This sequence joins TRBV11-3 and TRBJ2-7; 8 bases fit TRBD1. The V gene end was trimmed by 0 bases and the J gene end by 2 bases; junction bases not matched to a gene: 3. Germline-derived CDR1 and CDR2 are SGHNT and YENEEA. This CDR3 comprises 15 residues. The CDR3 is CASSLDMTGAYEQYF. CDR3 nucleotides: TGTGCCAGCAGCTTAGATATGACAGGGGCCTACGAGCAGTACTTC.

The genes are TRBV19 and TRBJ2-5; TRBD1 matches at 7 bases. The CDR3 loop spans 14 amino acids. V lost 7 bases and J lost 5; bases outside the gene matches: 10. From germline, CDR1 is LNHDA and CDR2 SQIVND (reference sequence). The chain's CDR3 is CASNIYRGVETQYF. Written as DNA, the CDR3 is TGTGCCAGTAATATCTACAGGGGCGTGGAGACCCAGTACTTC.

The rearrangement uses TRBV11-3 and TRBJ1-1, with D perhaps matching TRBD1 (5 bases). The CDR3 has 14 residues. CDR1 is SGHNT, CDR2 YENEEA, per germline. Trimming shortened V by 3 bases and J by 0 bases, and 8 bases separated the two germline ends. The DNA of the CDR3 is TGTGCCAGCAGCTTGGGACCGGTGAACACTGAAGCTTTCTTT. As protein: CASSLGPVNTEAFF.

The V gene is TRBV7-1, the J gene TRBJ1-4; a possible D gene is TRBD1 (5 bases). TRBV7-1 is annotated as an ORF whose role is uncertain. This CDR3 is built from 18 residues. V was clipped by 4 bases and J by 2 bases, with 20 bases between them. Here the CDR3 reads CASSLRTAGVQTNEKLFF. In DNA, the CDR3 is TGTGCCAGCAGCTTAAGGACTGCGGGGGTCCAGACTAATGAAAAACTGTTTTTT.

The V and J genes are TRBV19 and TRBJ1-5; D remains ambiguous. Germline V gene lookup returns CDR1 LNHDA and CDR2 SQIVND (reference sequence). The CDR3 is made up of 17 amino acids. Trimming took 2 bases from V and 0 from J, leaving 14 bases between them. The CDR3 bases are TGTGCCAGTAGTATACGGCCAGAGGGTAATAGCAATCAGCCCCAGCATTTT. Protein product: CASSIRPEGNSNQPQHF.